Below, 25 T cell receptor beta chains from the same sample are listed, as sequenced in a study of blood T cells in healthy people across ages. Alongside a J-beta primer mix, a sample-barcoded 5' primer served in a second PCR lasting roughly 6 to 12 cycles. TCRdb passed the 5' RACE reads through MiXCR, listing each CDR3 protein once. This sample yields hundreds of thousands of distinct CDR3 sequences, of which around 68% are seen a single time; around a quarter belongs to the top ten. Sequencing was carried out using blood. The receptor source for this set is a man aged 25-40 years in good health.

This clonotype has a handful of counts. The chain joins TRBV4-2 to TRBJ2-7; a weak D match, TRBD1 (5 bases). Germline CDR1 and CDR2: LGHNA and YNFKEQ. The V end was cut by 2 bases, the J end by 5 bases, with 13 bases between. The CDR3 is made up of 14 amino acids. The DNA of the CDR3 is TGTGCCAGCAGCCAAAGTCAGGGTCTCGACGAGCAGTACTTC. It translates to CASSQSQGLDEQYF.

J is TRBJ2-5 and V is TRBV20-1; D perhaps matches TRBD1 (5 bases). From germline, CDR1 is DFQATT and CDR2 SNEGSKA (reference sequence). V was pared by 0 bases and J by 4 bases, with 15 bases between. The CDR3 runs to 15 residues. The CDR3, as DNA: TGCAGTGCTAGAGATTTGGCGGCAGGGTTAGAGACCCAGTACTTC. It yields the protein CSARDLAAGLETQYF.

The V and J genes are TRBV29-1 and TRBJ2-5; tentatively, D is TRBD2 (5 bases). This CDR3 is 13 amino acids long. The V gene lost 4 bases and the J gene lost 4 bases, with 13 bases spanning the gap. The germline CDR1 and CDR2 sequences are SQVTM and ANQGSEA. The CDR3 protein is CSVVRGVIETQYF. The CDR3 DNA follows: TGCAGCGTTGTTCGGGGAGTGATAGAGACCCAGTACTTC.

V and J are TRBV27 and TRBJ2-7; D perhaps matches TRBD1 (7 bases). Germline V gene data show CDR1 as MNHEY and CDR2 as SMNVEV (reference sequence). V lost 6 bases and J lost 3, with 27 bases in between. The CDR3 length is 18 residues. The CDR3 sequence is CASSTPLMRGRDGYEQYF. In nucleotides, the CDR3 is TGTGCCAGCAGCACGCCTCTCATGAGGGGGCGGGATGGCTACGAGCAGTACTTC.

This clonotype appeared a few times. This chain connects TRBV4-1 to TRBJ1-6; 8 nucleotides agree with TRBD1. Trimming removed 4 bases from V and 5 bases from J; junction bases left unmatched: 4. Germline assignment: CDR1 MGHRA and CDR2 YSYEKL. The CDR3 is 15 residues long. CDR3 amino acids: CASSRGDRNNSPLHF. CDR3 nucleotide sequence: TGCGCCAGCAGCCGAGGGGACAGGAATAATTCACCCCTCCACTTT.

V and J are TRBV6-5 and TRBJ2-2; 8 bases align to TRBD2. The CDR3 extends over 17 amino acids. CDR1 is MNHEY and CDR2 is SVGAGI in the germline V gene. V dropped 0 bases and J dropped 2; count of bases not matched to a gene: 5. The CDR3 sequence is CASSYSFLAGNTGELFF. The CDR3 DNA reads TGTGCCAGCAGTTACTCATTCCTAGCGGGCAACACCGGGGAGCTGTTTTTT.

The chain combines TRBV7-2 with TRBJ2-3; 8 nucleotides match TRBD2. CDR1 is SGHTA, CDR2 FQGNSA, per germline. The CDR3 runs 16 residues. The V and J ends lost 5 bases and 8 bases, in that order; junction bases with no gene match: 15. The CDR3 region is CASSPRAGALGITQYF. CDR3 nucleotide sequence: TGTGCCAGCAGCCCCCGAGCGGGGGCCCTCGGGATTACGCAGTATTTT. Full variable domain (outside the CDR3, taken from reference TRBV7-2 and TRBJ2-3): GAGVSQSPSNKVTEKGKDVELRCDPISGHTALYWYRQSLGQGLEFLIYFQGNSAPDKSGLPSDRFSAERTGGSVSTLTIQRTQQEDSAVYLCASSPRAGALGITQYFGPGTRLTVL.

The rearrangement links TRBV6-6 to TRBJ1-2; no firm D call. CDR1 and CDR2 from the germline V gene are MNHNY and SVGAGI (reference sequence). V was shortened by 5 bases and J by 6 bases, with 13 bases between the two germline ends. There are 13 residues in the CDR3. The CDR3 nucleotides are TGTGCCAGCAGTAAACAGAACCTAGATGGCTACACCTTC. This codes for CASSKQNLDGYTF.

The CDR3 reads CSAGSWRGALYQETQYF. The CDR3 DNA reads TGCAGTGCGGGGAGTTGGCGGGGGGCCCTGTACCAAGAGACCCAGTACTTC. This chain uses TRBV20-1 with TRBJ2-5, with 8 bases matching TRBD2. Losses at the gene ends were 6 bases for V and 0 bases for J; bases not matched to a gene: 15. The CDR3 contains 17 residues. Looked up from germline, CDR1 is DFQATT and CDR2 is SNEGSKA (reference sequence).

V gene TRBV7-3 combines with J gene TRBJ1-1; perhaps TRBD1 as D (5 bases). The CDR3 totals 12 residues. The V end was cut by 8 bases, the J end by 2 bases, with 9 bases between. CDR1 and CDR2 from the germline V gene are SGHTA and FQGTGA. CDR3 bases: TGTGCCAGCGGCCAGGGCAACACTGAAGCTTTCTTT. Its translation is CASGQGNTEAFF.

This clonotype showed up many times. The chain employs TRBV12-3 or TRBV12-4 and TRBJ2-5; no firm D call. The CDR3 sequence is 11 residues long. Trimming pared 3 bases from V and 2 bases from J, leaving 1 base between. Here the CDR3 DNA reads TGTGCCAGCAGTTTTCAAGAGACCCAGTACTTC. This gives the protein CASSFQETQYF.

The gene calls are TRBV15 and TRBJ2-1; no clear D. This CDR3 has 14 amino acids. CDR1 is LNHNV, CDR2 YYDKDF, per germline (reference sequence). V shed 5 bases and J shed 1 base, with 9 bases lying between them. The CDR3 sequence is CATSPAGSYNEQFF. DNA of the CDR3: TGTGCCACCAGCCCAGCTGGGTCCTACAATGAGCAGTTCTTC.

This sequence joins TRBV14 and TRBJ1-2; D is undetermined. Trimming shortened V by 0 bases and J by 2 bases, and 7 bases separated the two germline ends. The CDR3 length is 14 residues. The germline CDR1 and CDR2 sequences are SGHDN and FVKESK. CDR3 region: CASSQDGNNYGYTF. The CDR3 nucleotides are TGTGCCAGCAGCCAAGACGGAAACAACTATGGCTACACCTTC. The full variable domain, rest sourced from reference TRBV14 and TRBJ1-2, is EAGVTQFPSHSVIEKGQTVTLRCDPISGHDNLYWYRRVMGKEIKFLLHFVKESKQDESGMPNNRFLAERTGGTYSTLKVQPAELEDSGVYFCASSQDGNNYGYTFGSGTRLTVV.

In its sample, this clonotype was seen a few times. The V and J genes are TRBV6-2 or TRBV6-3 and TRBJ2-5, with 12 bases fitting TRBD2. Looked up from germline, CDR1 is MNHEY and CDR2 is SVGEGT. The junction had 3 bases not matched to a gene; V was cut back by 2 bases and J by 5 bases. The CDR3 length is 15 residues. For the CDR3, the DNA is TGTGCCAGCAGTTACCCTAGCGGGGGGGTTGAGACCCAGTACTTC. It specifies CASSYPSGGVETQYF.

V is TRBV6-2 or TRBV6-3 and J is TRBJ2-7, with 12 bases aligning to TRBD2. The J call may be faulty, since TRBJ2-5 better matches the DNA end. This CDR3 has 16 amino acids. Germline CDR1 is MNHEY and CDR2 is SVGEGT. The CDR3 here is CASSPRLAGERETQYF. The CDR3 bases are TGTGCCAGCAGTCCCCGACTAGCGGGGGAGAGGGAGACCCAGTACTTC.

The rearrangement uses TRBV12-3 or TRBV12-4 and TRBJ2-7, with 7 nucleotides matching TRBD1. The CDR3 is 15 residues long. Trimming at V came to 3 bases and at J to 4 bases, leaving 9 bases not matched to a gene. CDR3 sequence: CASSFVQGVTYEQYF. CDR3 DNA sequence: TGTGCCAGCAGTTTTGTGCAGGGGGTAACTTACGAGCAGTACTTC.

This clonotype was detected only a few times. Written as DNA, the CDR3 is TGTGCCAGCAGTTTACAGGGGGGAACCTACGAGCAGTACTTC. This codes for CASSLQGGTYEQYF. The chain links TRBV12-3 or TRBV12-4 to TRBJ2-7; D is perhaps TRBD1 (7 bases). The length of the CDR3 is 14 residues. V gave up 2 bases and J gave up 2 bases, with 10 bases separating them.

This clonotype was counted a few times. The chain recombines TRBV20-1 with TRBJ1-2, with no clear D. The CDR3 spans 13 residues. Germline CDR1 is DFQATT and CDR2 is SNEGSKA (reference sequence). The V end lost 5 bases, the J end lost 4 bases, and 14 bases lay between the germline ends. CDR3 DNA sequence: TGCAGTGCTGCCGCCAGTGCTCGCTATGGCTACACCTTC. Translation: CSAAASARYGYTF.

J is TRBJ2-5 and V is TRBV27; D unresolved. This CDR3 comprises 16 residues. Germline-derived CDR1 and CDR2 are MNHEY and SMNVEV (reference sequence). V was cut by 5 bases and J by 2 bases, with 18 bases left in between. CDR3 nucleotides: TGTGCCAGCAGTCCCCCGCGAGCTGTACTTCAAGAGACCCAGTACTTC. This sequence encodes CASSPPRAVLQETQYF.

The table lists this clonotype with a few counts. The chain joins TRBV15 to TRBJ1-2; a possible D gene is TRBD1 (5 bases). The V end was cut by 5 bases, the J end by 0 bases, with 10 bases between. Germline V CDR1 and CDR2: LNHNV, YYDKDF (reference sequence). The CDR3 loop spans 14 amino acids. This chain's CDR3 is CATSGGRSNYGYTF. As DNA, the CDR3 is TGTGCCACCAGCGGGGGACGGTCTAACTATGGCTACACCTTC.

As DNA, the CDR3 is TGTGCCCTTTGGCTAGCGGGGGAACAAGAGACCCAGTACTTC. Translation gives CALWLAGEQETQYF. The chain recombines TRBV11-2 with TRBJ2-5, with TRBD2 matching 10 bases. This CDR3 spans 14 amino acids. Germline loops: CDR1 SGHAT, CDR2 FQNNGV. Trimming at V came to 11 bases and at J to 2 bases, leaving 8 bases not matched to a gene.

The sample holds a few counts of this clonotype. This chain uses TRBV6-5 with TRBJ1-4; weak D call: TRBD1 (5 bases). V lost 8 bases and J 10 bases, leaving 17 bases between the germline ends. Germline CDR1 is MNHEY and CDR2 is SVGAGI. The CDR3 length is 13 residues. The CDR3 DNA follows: TGTGCCAGCGGGGTTCAGGGCTATGGAAAACTGTTTTTT. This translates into CASGVQGYGKLFF.

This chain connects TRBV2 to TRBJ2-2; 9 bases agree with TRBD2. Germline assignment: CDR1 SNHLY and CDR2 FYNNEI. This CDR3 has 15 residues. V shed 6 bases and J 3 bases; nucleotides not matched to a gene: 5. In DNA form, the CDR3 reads TGTGCCAGCAGAGGGCTAGCGGGGTACACCGGGGAGCTGTTTTTT. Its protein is CASRGLAGYTGELFF.

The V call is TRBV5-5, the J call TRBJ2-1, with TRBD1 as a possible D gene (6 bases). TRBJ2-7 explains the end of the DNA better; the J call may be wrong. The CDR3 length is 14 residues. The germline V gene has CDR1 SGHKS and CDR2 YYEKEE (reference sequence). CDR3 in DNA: TGTGCCAGCAGCGGGGTCAGGGGCCACTACGAGCAGTACTTC. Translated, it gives CASSGVRGHYEQYF.

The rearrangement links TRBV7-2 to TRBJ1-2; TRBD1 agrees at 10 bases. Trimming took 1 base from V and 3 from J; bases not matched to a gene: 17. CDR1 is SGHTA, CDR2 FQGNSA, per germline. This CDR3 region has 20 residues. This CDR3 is CASSLEPLWGQGMIYYGYTF. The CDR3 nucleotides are TGTGCCAGCAGCTTAGAACCACTTTGGGGACAGGGGATGATTTACTATGGCTACACCTTC.